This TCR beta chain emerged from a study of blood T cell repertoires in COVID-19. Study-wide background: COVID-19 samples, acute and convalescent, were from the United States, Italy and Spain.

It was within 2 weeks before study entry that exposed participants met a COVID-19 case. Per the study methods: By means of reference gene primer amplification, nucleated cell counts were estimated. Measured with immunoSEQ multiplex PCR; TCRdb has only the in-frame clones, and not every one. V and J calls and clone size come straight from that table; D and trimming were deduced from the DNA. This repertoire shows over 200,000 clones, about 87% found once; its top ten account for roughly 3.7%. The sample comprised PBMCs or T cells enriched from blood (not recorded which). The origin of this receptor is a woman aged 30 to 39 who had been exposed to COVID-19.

In DNA, the CDR3 is TGTGCCAGCAGCTTAGTAGAGACCGGGACAGCGAACACTGAAGCTTTCTTT. Encoded protein: CASSLVETGTANTEAFF. The V call is TRBV7-9, the J call TRBJ1-1; 7 bases line up with TRBD1. CDR1 is SEHNR, CDR2 FQNEAQ, per germline (reference sequence). Losses at the gene ends were 1 base for V and 1 base for J; bases not matched to a gene: 9. The CDR3 contains 17 residues.